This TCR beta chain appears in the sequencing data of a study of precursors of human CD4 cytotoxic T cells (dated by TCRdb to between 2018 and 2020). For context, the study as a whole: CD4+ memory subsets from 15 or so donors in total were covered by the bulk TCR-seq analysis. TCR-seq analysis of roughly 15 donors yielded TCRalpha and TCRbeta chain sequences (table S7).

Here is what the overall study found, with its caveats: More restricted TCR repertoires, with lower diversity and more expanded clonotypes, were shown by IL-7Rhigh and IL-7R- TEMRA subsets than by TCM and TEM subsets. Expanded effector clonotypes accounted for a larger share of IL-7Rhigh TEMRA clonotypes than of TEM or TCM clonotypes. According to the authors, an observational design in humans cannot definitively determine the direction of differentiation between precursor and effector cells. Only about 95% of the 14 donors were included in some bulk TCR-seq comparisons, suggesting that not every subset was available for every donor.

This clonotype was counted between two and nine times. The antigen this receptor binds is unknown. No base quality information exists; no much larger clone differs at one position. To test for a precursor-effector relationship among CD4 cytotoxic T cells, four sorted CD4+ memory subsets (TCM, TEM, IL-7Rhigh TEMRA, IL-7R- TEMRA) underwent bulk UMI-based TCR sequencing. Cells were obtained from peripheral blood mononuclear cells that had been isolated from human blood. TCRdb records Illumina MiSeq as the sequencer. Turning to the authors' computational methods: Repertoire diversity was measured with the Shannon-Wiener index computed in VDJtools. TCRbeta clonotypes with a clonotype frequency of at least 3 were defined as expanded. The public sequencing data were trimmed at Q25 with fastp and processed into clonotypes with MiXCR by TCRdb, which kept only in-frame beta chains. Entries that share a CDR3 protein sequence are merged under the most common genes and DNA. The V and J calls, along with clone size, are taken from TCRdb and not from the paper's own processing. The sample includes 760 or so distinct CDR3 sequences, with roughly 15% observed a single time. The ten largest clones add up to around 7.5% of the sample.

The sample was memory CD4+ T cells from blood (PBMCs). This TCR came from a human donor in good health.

The DNA sequence is given as TGTGCCAGCGCGGGGGAGTTCTCCTATAGTGGGGCCAACGTCCTGACTTTC. The translation is CASAGEFSYSGANVLTF. The chain links TRBV27 with TRBJ2-6; TRBD2 aligns with 7 central bases. The CDR3 spans 17 residues, from the cysteine through the phenylalanine. The retained sequence is limited to the CDR3, 51 bases, with the frame set at the first base. The germline V end is reduced by 8 bases and the J end by 3 bases; junction bases left unmatched: 13. CDR1 is given as MNHEY and CDR2 as SMNVEV, both from the germline V gene (reference sequence).